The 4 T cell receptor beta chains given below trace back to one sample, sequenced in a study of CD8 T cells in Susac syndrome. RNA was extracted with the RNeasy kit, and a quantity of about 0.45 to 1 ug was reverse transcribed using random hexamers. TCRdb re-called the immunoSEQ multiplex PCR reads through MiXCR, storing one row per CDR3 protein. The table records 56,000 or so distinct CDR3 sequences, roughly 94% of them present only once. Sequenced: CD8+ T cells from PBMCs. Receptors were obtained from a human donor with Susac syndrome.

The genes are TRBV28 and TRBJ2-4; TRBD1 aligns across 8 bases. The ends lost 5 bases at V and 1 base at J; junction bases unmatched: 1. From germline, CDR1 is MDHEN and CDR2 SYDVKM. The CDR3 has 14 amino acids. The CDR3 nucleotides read TGTGCCAGCAGTCGGGACAGGGCCAAAAACATTCAGTACTTC. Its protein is CASSRDRAKNIQYF. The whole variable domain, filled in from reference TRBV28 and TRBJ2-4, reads DVKVTQSSRYLVKRTGEKVFLECVQDMDHENMFWYRQDPGLGLRLIYFSYDVKMKEKGDIPEGYSVSREKKERFSLILESASTNQTSMYLCASSRDRAKNIQYFGAGTRLSVL.

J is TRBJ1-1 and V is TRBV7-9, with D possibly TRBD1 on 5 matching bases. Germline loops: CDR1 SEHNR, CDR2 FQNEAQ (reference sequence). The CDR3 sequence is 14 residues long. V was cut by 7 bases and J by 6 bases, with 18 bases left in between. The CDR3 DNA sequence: TGTGCCAGCACCAACCCGGGGGAGAGGTCTGAAGCTTTCTTT. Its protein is CASTNPGERSEAFF.

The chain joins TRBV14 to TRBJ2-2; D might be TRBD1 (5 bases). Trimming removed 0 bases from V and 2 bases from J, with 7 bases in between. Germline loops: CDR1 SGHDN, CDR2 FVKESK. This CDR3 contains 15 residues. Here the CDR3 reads CASSQETANTGELFF. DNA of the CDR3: TGTGCCAGCAGCCAAGAGACAGCAAACACCGGGGAGCTGTTTTTT.

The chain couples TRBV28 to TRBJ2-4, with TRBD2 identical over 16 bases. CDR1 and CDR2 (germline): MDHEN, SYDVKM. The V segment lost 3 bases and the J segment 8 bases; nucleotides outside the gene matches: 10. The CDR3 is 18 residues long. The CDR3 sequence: CASSFGTSGGDPRDIQYF. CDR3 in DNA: TGTGCCAGCAGTTTTGGGACTAGCGGGGGGGACCCAAGGGACATTCAGTACTTC.